A few counts support the clone carrying this T cell receptor beta chain. Antigen unknown. This sample is drawn from a study of T cell repertoires in cytomegalovirus infection. Study overall: Both a matching HLA type and CMV infection were indicated by public TCR beta signatures.

TCRdb used MiXCR to reprocess the reads, holding one entry per CDR3 protein. The sample has more than 140,000 distinct CDR3 sequences; under 8.5% are singletons. Study-level findings and limits: Across the ex vivo response, the dominant clonotypes were HLA-C-restricted CMV-specific TCR beta clonotypes. Totalled public TCR beta family frequency picked out people who carried CMV plus the relevant HLA.

The V gene lost 5 bases and the J gene lost 4 bases, with 14 bases spanning the gap. This CDR3 comprises 14 residues. Germline V CDR1 and CDR2: SGHNT, YYREEE (reference sequence). The TCR originated in a human donor in good health (CMV status not recorded). Some clones in this sample may be carry-over from other donors' samples. The V gene is TRBV5-4, the J gene TRBJ2-3; TRBD2 might be the D (5 bases). Sequenced: PBMCs. The CDR3, as DNA: TGTGCCAGCAGGGGTGGAGGCAGTGCAGATACGCAGTATTTT. Encoded protein: CASRGGGSADTQYF.